These 10 T cell receptor beta chains share one sample of origin, sequenced in a study of shared clonotypes between healthy human individuals. Assay used: immunoSEQ multiplex PCR; TCRdb lists only in-frame clones, some missing. The profile covers roughly 1.5 million clones, with nearly 99% appearing a single time and roughly 0.4% taken by the ten largest. Sequenced material: naive CD4+ T cells sorted from blood. The subset here: CD45RA+ positively selected. The origin of the receptors is a young man in good health.

Turning to this clone: Other DNA sequences from this sample encode an identical CDR3 as well. V and J are TRBV9 and TRBJ2-3, with D unresolved. The ends were cut back, 0 bases at V and 3 bases at J, with 8 bases in the middle. This CDR3 region has 14 residues. Germline values: CDR1 SGDLS, CDR2 YYNGEE. The CDR3 protein is CASSVVGFTDTQYF. CDR3 DNA sequence: TGTGCCAGCAGCGTAGTTGGGTTTACAGATACGCAGTATTTT. The variable domain in full, with the rest retrieved from reference TRBV9 and TRBJ2-3, is DSGVTQTPKHLITATGQRVTLRCSPRSGDLSVYWYQQSLDQGLQFLIQYYNGEERAKGNILERFSAQQFPDLHSELNLSSLELGDSALYFCASSVVGFTDTQYFGPGTRLTVL.

V gene TRBV28 combines with J gene TRBJ2-7; 9 bases agree with TRBD2. CDR1 and CDR2 (germline): MDHEN, SYDVKM. This CDR3 is built from 15 residues. V shed 5 bases and J 1 base; nucleotides not matched to a gene: 6. CDR3 region: CASSQGTSLSYEQYF. DNA of the CDR3: TGTGCCAGCAGTCAAGGGACTAGCCTTTCCTACGAGCAGTACTTC.

The chain employs TRBV9 and TRBJ1-5; no definite D call. This CDR3 is 14 amino acids long. CDR1 is SGDLS and CDR2 is YYNGEE in the germline V gene. The ends were cut back, 0 bases at V and 4 bases at J, with 8 bases in the middle. The CDR3 sequence is CASSVGSANQPQHF. CDR3 nucleotides: TGTGCCAGCAGCGTAGGGTCAGCTAATCAGCCCCAGCATTTT.

V and J are TRBV5-1 and TRBJ2-3, with 7 bases lining up with TRBD2. Germline V gives CDR1 SGHRS, CDR2 YFSETQ. Germline trimming cut 4 bases from V and 2 bases from J; bases unmatched to any gene: 7. The CDR3 totals 15 residues. The CDR3 reads CASSPLAANTDTQYF. DNA for the CDR3: TGCGCCAGCAGCCCCCTAGCGGCCAACACAGATACGCAGTATTTT.

This clone was recorded only once. This chain links TRBV28 with TRBJ2-2, with 8 bases matching TRBD1. V was pared by 5 bases and J by 3 bases, with 2 bases of the junction left unmatched. CDR3 length: 14 residues. Germline V gene lookup returns CDR1 MDHEN and CDR2 SYDVKM. The CDR3 sequence: CASSRGQDTGELFF. The CDR3 DNA is TGTGCCAGCAGTCGGGGACAGGACACCGGGGAGCTGTTTTTT. Filled out from reference TRBV28 and TRBJ2-2, the complete variable domain reads DVKVTQSSRYLVKRTGEKVFLECVQDMDHENMFWYRQDPGLGLRLIYFSYDVKMKEKGDIPEGYSVSREKKERFSLILESASTNQTSMYLCASSRGQDTGELFFGEGSRLTVL.

The rearrangement links TRBV18 to TRBJ1-5; D not certain. V was shortened by 3 bases and J by 5 bases, with 14 bases between the two germline ends. Germline CDR1 reads KGHSH; CDR2 reads LQKENI. The CDR3 sequence is 15 residues long. CDR3 region: CASSPYGGRDQPQHF. The CDR3 region has the DNA TGTGCCAGCTCACCTTACGGTGGACGGGATCAGCCCCAGCATTTT.

This rearrangement joins TRBV5-4 to TRBJ2-5; TRBD2 is a possible D gene (5 bases). Germline-derived CDR1 and CDR2 are SGHNT and YYREEE (reference sequence). V was shortened by 4 bases and J by 3 bases, with 16 bases between the two germline ends. The CDR3 consists of 15 residues. The CDR3 coding sequence is TGTGCCAGCAGCCGGGCAGCAAATAGCGAAGAGACCCAGTACTTC. Its protein is CASSRAANSEETQYF.

J is TRBJ2-7 and V is TRBV30; D is unresolved. Germline V lookup: CDR1 GTSNPN, CDR2 SVGIG (reference sequence). This CDR3 has 12 residues. The germline V and J ends were trimmed by 4 bases and 7 bases, with 14 bases remaining between them. This CDR3 reads CAWIEGPGEQYF. The CDR3 DNA reads TGTGCCTGGATCGAAGGGCCGGGTGAGCAGTACTTC.

Remarks on this clone: The same CDR3 arises from other DNA sequences in this sample as well. The rearrangement joins TRBV18 to TRBJ2-5; D remains ambiguous. Germline V gene data show CDR1 as KGHSH and CDR2 as LQKENI. This CDR3 region has 11 residues. Trimming left V 3 bases short and J 5 bases short, with 4 bases between. CDR3 protein: CASSPEETQYF. DNA for the CDR3: TGTGCCAGCTCACCCGAGGAGACCCAGTACTTC. Full variable domain (outside the CDR3, taken from reference TRBV18 and TRBJ2-5): NAGVMQNPRHLVRRRGQEARLRCSPMKGHSHVYWYRQLPEEGLKFMVYLQKENIIDESGMPKERFSAEFPKEGPSILRIQQVVRGDSAAYFCASSPEETQYFGPGTRLLVL.

CDR3 in amino acids: CASSPSAGANTGELFF. Here the CDR3 DNA reads TGTGCCAGCTCACCGTCAGCGGGAGCGAACACCGGGGAGCTGTTTTTT. The genes are TRBV18 and TRBJ2-2; 8 bases are shared with TRBD2. The junction had 3 bases not matched to a gene; V was cut back by 3 bases and J by 0 bases. The germline gives CDR1 KGHSH, CDR2 LQKENI. This CDR3 has 16 residues.